The rows below give T cell receptor beta chains drawn from one sample of a study of blood T cell repertoires in COVID-19. Generated by immunoSEQ multiplex PCR, the TCRdb table keeps only in-frame clones and is missing some. Of about 120,000 clones in the sample, about nine tenths were seen once. Input material: peripheral blood. The receptors come from a human donor with active COVID-19. The donor label of this sample is uncertain. Both conserved end residues are part of each CDR3. D genes are given only for firm matches. The size of a clone is reported for some rows only, either as once, few or many, or as a class for expanded clones.

TRBD2	-	TRBV7-2	TRBJ2-2	CASSLRRGGPGTGELFF	TGTGCCAGCAGCTTAAGACGGGGGGGGCCGGGCACCGGGGAGCTGTTTTTT
-	-	TRBV10-3	TRBJ1-2	CAISDRGEGDYGYTF	TGTGCCATCAGTGATCGGGGGGAAGGTGACTATGGCTACACCTTC
TRBD1	-	TRBV7-2	TRBJ1-1	CASSLAFGFGTDLNTEAFF	TGTGCCAGCAGCTTAGCCTTCGGGTTCGGGACAGACCTTAACACTGAAGCTTTCTTT
TRBD1	once	TRBV9	TRBJ1-5	CASSAGTGANQPQHF	TGTGCCAGCAGCGCCGGGACAGGGGCCAATCAGCCCCAGCATTTT
TRBD2	once	TRBV7-6	TRBJ2-7	CASSPAGRMTYEQYF	TGTGCCAGCAGCCCAGCGGGACGGATGACCTACGAGCAGTACTTC
TRBD1	-	TRBV19	TRBJ1-3	CASISTGNGNTIYF	TGTGCCAGTATCTCGACAGGGAATGGAAACACCATATATTTT
-	-	TRBV30	TRBJ1-5	CAWSVRGNQPQHF	TGTGCCTGGAGTGTGAGGGGCAATCAGCCCCAGCATTTT
TRBD1	-	TRBV28	TRBJ2-7	CASQDRGREQYF	TGTGCCAGCCAGGACAGGGGGCGAGAGCAGTACTTC
TRBD1	-	TRBV4-1	TRBJ1-4	CASSTTGTGPEKLFF	TGCGCCAGCAGCACAACCGGGACAGGTCCTGAAAAACTGTTTTTT
-	-	TRBV3-1/TRBV3-2	TRBJ1-3	CASRARGGRFIYF	TGTGCCAGCAGGGCTCGAGGCGGGAGGTTCATATATTTT
-	few	TRBV5-5	TRBJ1-1	CASSLGNRVPEAFF	TGTGCCAGCAGCTTGGGCAACCGGGTCCCTGAAGCTTTCTTT
-	-	TRBV30	TRBJ2-1	CAWSPPRVFVSEQFF	TGTGCCTGGAGTCCTCCCCGAGTGTTCGTTAGTGAGCAGTTCTTC
TRBD1	-	TRBV30	TRBJ2-3	CAWRPKAARGLRTDTQYF	TGTGCCTGGAGGCCCAAGGCCGCAAGGGGGCTGCGCACAGATACGCAGTATTTT
-	-	TRBV7-9	TRBJ2-1	CSVAGSSYNEQFF	TGTTCCGTGGCTGGCAGCTCCTACAATGAGCAGTTCTTC
TRBD1	-	TRBV6-5	TRBJ2-1	CASRPGGSYNEQFF	TGTGCCAGCAGACCAGGGGGCTCTTACAATGAGCAGTTCTTC
TRBD1	-	TRBV6-2/TRBV6-3	TRBJ1-2	CASSYRGQLSTNYGYTF	TGTGCCAGCAGTTACCGGGGACAGCTATCCACTAACTATGGCTACACCTTC
-	-	TRBV6-5	TRBJ1-2	CASRPSTATNYGYTF	TGTGCCAGCAGACCCTCGACAGCTACTAACTATGGCTACACCTTC
TRBD1	-	TRBV10-3	TRBJ1-1	CAISGPARQGVNTEAFF	TGTGCCATCAGTGGGCCTGCAAGACAGGGGGTTAACACTGAAGCTTTCTTT
-	-	TRBV6-2/TRBV6-3	TRBJ1-2	CASSYPGEYGYTF	TGTGCCAGCAGTTACCCAGGGGAGTATGGCTACACCTTC
TRBD1	-	TRBV5-5	TRBJ2-1	CASSLGNHRGFWDEQFF	TGTGCCAGCAGCTTGGGGAATCACAGGGGATTTTGGGATGAGCAGTTCTTC
-	few	TRBV21-1	TRBJ1-2	CASSKVARVSGYTF	TGTGCCAGCAGCAAAGTGGCCAGGGTAAGCGGCTACACCTTC
-	-	TRBV18	TRBJ2-7	CASSPGQFMGYEQYF	TGTGCCAGCTCACCTGGACAGTTCATGGGCTACGAGCAGTACTTC
-	-	TRBV4-1	TRBJ1-3	CASSYLSGNTIYF	TGCGCCAGCAGCTATTTATCTGGAAACACCATATATTTT
TRBD1	-	TRBV11-1	TRBJ1-2	CASSPRRDRYNYGYTF	TGTGCCAGCAGCCCAAGGCGGGACAGGTATAACTATGGCTACACCTTC
-	-	TRBV13	TRBJ1-2	CASSSLIPGYTF	TGTGCCAGCAGCTCCCTTATCCCCGGCTACACCTTC
-	-	TRBV6-5	TRBJ2-6	CASSPLSSGANVLTF	TGTGCCAGCAGTCCTCTAAGCTCTGGGGCCAACGTCCTGACTTTC
TRBD2	-	TRBV24-1	TRBJ2-7	CATSDRLAPPYEQYF	TGTGCCACCAGTGACCGACTAGCCCCGCCCTACGAGCAGTACTTC
TRBD2	-	TRBV18	TRBJ2-1	CASSALSGRPYNEQFF	TGTGCCAGCTCAGCGCTTAGCGGGAGACCTTACAATGAGCAGTTCTTC
-	medium-sized	TRBV3-1/TRBV3-2	TRBJ2-3	CASSQVRGRDKTDTQYF	TGTGCCAGCAGCCAAGTTCGGGGCAGGGACAAAACAGATACGCAGTATTTT
-	once	TRBV4-3	TRBJ2-1	CASSQGTFGPFEQFF	TGCGCCAGCAGCCAAGGGACTTTTGGTCCCTTTGAGCAGTTCTTC
-	-	TRBV4-2	TRBJ2-7	CASSQESRRVAGIYEQYF	TGTGCCAGCAGCCAAGAGTCTCGGAGGGTCGCGGGGATCTACGAGCAGTACTTC
TRBD1	-	TRBV7-6	TRBJ2-5	CASSSNGQGQETQYF	TGTGCCAGCAGCTCGAACGGACAGGGACAAGAGACCCAGTACTTC
-	-	TRBV6-6	TRBJ2-5	CASSYNSGVQETQYF	TGTGCCAGCAGTTACAATAGCGGAGTTCAAGAGACCCAGTACTTC
TRBD1	-	TRBV5-1	TRBJ1-3	CASSLELSDEKQGNTIYF	TGCGCCAGCAGCTTGGAACTGTCGGACGAAAAACAGGGGAACACCATATATTTT
-	-	TRBV5-6	TRBJ1-1	CASSPSPTVNTEAFF	TGTGCCAGCAGCCCCAGTCCCACCGTGAACACTGAAGCTTTCTTT
-	-	TRBV11-2	TRBJ2-3	CASSLVSGGLAASTDTQYF	TGTGCCAGCAGCTTAGTTTCGGGTGGGTTAGCGGCTAGCACAGATACGCAGTATTTT
-	-	TRBV5-1	TRBJ2-7	CASSPVGGTYEQYF	TGCGCCAGCAGCCCGGTAGGCGGGACCTACGAGCAGTACTTC
TRBD1	-	TRBV6-5	TRBJ2-7	CASSRGGQGIGEQYF	TGTGCCAGCAGTAGAGGGGGACAGGGAATAGGGGAGCAGTACTTC
-	-	TRBV7-7	TRBJ2-2	CASSPQVRVTGELFF	TGTGCTAGCAGCCCGCAAGTCAGGGTCACCGGGGAGCTGTTTTTT
-	-	TRBV9	TRBJ1-3	CASSVDTRSGNTIYF	TGTGCCAGCAGCGTGGACACCCGCTCTGGAAACACCATATATTTT
TRBD1	few	TRBV29-1	TRBJ1-2	CSVPSTGYGYTF	TGCAGCGTACCCTCGACAGGGTATGGCTACACCTTC